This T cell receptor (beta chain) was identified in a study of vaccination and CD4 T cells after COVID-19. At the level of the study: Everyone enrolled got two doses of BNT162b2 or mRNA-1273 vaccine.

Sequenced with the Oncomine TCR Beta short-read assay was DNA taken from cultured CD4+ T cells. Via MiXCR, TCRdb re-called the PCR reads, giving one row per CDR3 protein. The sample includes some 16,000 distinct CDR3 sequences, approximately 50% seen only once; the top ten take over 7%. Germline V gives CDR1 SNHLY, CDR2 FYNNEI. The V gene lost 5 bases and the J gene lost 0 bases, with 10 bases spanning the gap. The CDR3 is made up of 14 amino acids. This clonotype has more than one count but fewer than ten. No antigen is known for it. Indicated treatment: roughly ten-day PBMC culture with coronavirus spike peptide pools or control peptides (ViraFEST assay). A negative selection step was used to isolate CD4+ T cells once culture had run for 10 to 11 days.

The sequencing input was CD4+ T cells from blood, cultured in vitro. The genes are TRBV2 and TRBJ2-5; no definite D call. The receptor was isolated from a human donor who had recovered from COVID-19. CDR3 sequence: CASSSRTDQETQYF. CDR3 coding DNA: TGTGCCAGCAGTTCCAGGACGGACCAAGAGACCCAGTACTTC.